The sequence of this T cell receptor beta chain was determined in a study of blood T cell repertoires in COVID-19. Study-level information: Sites in the United States, Italy and Spain provided acute and convalescent COVID-19 samples. Sample material is recorded as cDNA or gDNA derived from T cells, B-cell-depleted T cells, or PBMCs.

In the original processing: For nucleated cells, counts were estimated from reference gene primer amplification. Produced via immunoSEQ multiplex PCR; TCRdb's table is partial and in-frame only. For V, J and clone size, that table is used; D and trimming come from the DNA. Among fewer than 250,000 clones listed, around 83% were seen once. Germline V gene data show CDR1 as MGHRA and CDR2 as YSYEKL. The ends lost 4 bases at V and 8 bases at J; junction bases unmatched: 10. This CDR3 comprises 16 residues. The origin of this receptor is a woman aged 45-65 years with acute or convalescent COVID-19. The sequencing sample was made of peripheral blood. The chain carries TRBV4-1 and TRBJ2-1, with TRBD2 matching 11 bases. DNA of the CDR3: TGCGCCAGCAGCCCATGGGGAACTAGCGGGAGCCATGAGCAGTTCTTC. Its translation: CASSPWGTSGSHEQFF.